This TCR beta chain derives from a study of cytomegalovirus exposure and HLA in healthy donors. General study points: The study recorded 150 to 200 TCR beta chains that were cytomegalovirus-associated. In the 120 validation repertoires, under 95% of cluster scores exceeded 0, per a later analysis.

Points on this clone: Antigen specificity is unknown.

Assay: immunoSEQ multiplex PCR; the TCRdb copy retains only in-frame clones and omits some. The table records over 200,000 clones, over 65% of them present only once. The CDR3 is made up of 12 amino acids. Trimming cost V 1 base and J 11 bases; bases outside gene matches: 2. The germline V gene encodes CDR1 SEHNR and CDR2 FQNEAQ (reference sequence). The receptor's source is a woman under 30 in good health and CMV-seronegative. The sequenced sample was PBMCs. This chain joins TRBV7-9 and TRBJ2-1, with 7 bases fitting TRBD1. CDR3 bases: TGTGCCAGCAGCTTAGGACAGGGACAGCAGTTCTTC. Translation: CASSLGQGQQFF.